This T cell receptor (beta chain) was observed in a study of OX40 agonist ivuxolimab in advanced cancers. Turning to the study itself: An agonistic human IgG2 monoclonal antibody against OX40 (CD134) was given.

Trimming removed 2 bases from V and 0 bases from J, with 4 bases in between. The CDR3 covers 13 residues. Per the germline V gene, CDR1 is MRHNA and CDR2 is SNTAGT. Study results and caveats: The authors did not determine the antigen specificity of the expanded peripheral T cells. At 0.1-3.0 mg/kg, partial responders had clonal expansion among the lowest observed.

Autoimmune disease history or systemic immunosuppression excluded patients. About this clone itself: As yet, its antigen is unknown.

Repertoires were generated with immunoSEQ multiplex PCR, while TCRdb's copy carries only in-frame clones and drops some. The repertoire consists of just under 80,000 clones, with around four fifths occurring once and the leading ten covering approximately 25%. V usage is TRBV6-4 and J usage is TRBJ1-1; D call uncertain. Sequencing used CD4+ or CD8+ T cells sorted from blood, obtained in a trial of the OX40 agonist ivuxolimab. This TCR derives from an adult with an advanced solid tumor such as melanoma, head and neck, liver or kidney cancer. The CDR3 loop is CASSDELNTEAFF. CDR3 in DNA: TGTGCCAGCAGTGACGAGTTGAACACTGAAGCTTTCTTT.